This T cell receptor beta chain was retrieved from a study of OX40 agonist ivuxolimab in advanced cancers. Generated by immunoSEQ multiplex PCR, the TCRdb table keeps only in-frame clones and is missing some. The profile shows over 100,000 clones, around 93% of them singletons. Germline CDR1 reads SGHTA; CDR2 reads FQGNSA. Trimming cost V 2 bases and J 2 bases; bases outside gene matches: 1. The CDR3 is 14 residues long. Sequencing was performed on CD4+ or CD8+ T cells sorted from blood, taken in a trial of the OX40 agonist ivuxolimab. The V and J genes are TRBV7-2 and TRBJ1-2; TRBD1 matches at 8 bases. The clonotype originates from an adult with an advanced solid tumor such as melanoma, head and neck, liver or kidney cancer. CDR3 nucleotides: TGTGCCAGCAGCTTAAGACAGGGGAACTATGGCTACACCTTC. It specifies CASSLRQGNYGYTF. The full variable domain, with the rest looked up from reference TRBV7-2 and TRBJ1-2, is GAGVSQSPSNKVTEKGKDVELRCDPISGHTALYWYRQSLGQGLEFLIYFQGNSAPDKSGLPSDRFSAERTGGSVSTLTIQRTQQEDSAVYLCASSLRQGNYGYTFGSGTRLTVV.